This T cell receptor (beta chain) was sequenced for a study of human T cells and chemical hapten exposure (dated by TCRdb to 2020 to 2022). Turning to the overall study: For sensitization, 2% DPC in acetone was applied to a roughly 2 cm by roughly 2 cm area of upper inner arm skin. This study followed changes in the peripheral blood TCR repertoire in vivo during primary and secondary sensitization of alopecia patients to the hapten diphenylcyclopropenone (DPC). Blood was sampled from patients pre-sensitization (week 0) and at 2, 6 and about 24 weeks after DPC sensitization. Libraries were pooled for sequencing, and variation in per-sample TCR yields was attributed mainly to small differences in library volumes within the pool. Throughout the roughly 26-week study period, patients were also given weekly therapeutic DPC doses on the scalp. About 28 alopecia patients gave blood for TCR sequencing at one to four time points (pre-sensitization, 2, 6 and 24 weeks). Most of the patients in the cohort were female, and the cohort covered alopecia areata with under or over 50% scalp involvement, alopecia totalis and alopecia universalis. Patch testing was performed on the upper back with Finn chambers containing 0.01% DPC, and the patch tests were scored after 6 days according to International Contact Dermatitis Research Group standards. Summary of the overall study and its limitations: Repeated subsampling changed both the strength of the expansion versus patch-test correlation and the threshold at which the correlation became significant. Expanded TCRs formed significantly more large CDR3 similarity clusters than pre-sensitization or healthy control sets, consistent with antigen-driven responses. DPC sensitization did not change the number of TCRs with a frequency above 1 in 1000, and there was no evidence of changes in global repertoire structure. All patients had alopecia, a presumed autoimmune disease, so their immune response might differ from that of healthy individuals. Patch test score correlated positively with the number of PT1 expanded TCRs, reaching significance at thresholds 8, 16 and 32 but not at 4.

The meaning of the sample's time point label: patch test 3, about 24 weeks after DPC sensitization. Reading the label with the study, this specimen's treatment or condition is: therapeutic diphenylcyclopropenone sensitization with weekly scalp DPC. At each patch-test visit, blood was drawn before the patch test was applied. Eligible patients were aged 18 to 70, diagnosed with alopecia, deemed suitable for DPC therapy, and excluded if pregnant. Total RNA was isolated from unfractionated whole blood collected in Tempus Blood RNA tubes. From the cysteine through the phenylalanine, the CDR3 covers 17 amino acids. CDR3 DNA only is kept here, 51 bases in frame from base 1. The junction shows trimming of 4 bases on V and 4 bases on J, and the gene matches do not reach 13 bases of it. CDR1 SGHNT and CDR2 YYREEE were looked up in the germline V gene (reference sequence). The library was made by RACE. Sequenced on a NextSeq 500. During library preparation, unique molecular identifiers were attached to individual cDNA molecules so that TCRs could be counted quantitatively and reproducibly. From each blood RNA sample, both TCR alpha and TCR beta chains were sequenced. In the authors' own workflow: Samples had a median of 95,638 TCRs, with a range from roughly 20,000 to 700,000. The Decombinator software suite was used to annotate the V, J and CDR3 of the TCR reads. For PS versus PT1 abundance plots, all samples were subsampled to the same number of TCRs (28,000). TCRs were defined as expanded if absent before sensitization and observed at least eight times at the 2-week time point. TCRdb took the public reads, trimmed them with fastp at Q25, ran MiXCR for clone calling and kept in-frame beta chains. Rows with one shared CDR3 protein collapse into an entry with the most common genes and DNA. TCRdb, not the authors, supplied the V and J calls. The sample table records about 90,000 distinct CDR3 sequences; 9.5% to 13% of these occur just once. The top ten clones comprise around 1.1% of the sample.

This clonotype was found many times. Its antigen remains unidentified. No much larger clonotype is one base removed from it; base qualities were not supplied. The sequenced sample was whole blood, obtained in connection with sensitization to the hapten diphenylcyclopropenone (DPC). The chain is encoded by TRBV5-4 joined to TRBJ2-3, with 9 bases aligning to TRBD2. The sequence derives from a young woman with alopecia areata. Some clones in this sample may be carry-over from other donors' samples. DNA sequence: TGTGCCAGCAGCCCCTCCAGACTAGCGGCGCAGCCAGATACGCAGTATTTT. It is translated as CASSPSRLAAQPDTQYF.